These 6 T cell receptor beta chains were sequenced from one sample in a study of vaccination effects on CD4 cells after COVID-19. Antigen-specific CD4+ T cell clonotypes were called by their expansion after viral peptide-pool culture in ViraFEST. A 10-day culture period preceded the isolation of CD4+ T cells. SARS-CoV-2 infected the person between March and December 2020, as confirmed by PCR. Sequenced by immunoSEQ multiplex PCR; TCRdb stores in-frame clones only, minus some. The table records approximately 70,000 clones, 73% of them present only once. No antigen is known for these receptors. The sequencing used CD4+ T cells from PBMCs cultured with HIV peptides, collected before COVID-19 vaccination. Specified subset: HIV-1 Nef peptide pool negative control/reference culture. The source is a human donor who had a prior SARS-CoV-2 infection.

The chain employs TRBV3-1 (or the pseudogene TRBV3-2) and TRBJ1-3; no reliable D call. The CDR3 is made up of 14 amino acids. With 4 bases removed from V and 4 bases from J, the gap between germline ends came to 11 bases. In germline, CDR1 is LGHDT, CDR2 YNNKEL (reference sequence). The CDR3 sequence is CASSPDLFGNTIYF. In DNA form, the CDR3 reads TGTGCCAGCAGCCCCGACTTGTTCGGAAACACCATATATTTT.

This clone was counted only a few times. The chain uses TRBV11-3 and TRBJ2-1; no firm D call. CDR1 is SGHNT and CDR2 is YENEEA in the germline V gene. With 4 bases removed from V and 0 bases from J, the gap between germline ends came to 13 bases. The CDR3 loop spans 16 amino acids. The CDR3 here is CASSYRLTRSYNEQFF. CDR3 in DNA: TGTGCCAGCAGCTACCGATTGACCCGCTCCTACAATGAGCAGTTCTTC.

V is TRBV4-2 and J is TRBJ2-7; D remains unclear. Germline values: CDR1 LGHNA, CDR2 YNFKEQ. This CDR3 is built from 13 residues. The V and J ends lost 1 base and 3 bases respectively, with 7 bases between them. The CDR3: CASSQVPLYEQYF. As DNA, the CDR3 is TGTGCCAGCAGCCAAGTTCCCCTCTACGAGCAGTACTTC.

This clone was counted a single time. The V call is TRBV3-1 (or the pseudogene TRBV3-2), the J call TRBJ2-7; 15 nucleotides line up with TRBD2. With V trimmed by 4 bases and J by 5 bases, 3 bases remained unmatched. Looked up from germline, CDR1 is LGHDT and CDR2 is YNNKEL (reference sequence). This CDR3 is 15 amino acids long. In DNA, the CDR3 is TGTGCCAGCAGCCTCGGACTAGCGGGAGGGGACGAGCAGTACTTC. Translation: CASSLGLAGGDEQYF.

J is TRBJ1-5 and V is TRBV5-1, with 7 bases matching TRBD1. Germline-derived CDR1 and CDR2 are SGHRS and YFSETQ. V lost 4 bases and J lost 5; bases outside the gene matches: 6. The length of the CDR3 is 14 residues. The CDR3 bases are TGCGCCAGCAGCCCCCAGGGGGGGGATCAGCCCCAGCATTTT. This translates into CASSPQGGDQPQHF.

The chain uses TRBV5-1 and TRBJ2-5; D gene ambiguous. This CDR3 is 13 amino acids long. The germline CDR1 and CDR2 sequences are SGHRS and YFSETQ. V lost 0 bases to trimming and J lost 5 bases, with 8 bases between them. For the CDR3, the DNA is TGCGCCAGCAGCTTGGCGGGCTGGGAGACCCAGTACTTC. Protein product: CASSLAGWETQYF.